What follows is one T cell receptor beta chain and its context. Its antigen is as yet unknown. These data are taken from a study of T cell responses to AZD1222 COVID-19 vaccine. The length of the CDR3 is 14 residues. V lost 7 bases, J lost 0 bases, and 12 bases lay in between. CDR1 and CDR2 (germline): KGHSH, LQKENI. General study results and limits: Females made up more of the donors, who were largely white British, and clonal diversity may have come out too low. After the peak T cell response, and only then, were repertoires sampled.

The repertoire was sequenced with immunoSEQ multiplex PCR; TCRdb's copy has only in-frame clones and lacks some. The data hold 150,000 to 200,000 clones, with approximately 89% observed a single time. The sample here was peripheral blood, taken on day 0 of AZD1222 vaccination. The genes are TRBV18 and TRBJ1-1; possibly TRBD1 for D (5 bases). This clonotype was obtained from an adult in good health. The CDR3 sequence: CASLGRIMNTEAFF. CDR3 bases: TGTGCCAGCTTGGGACGGATTATGAACACTGAAGCTTTCTTT.